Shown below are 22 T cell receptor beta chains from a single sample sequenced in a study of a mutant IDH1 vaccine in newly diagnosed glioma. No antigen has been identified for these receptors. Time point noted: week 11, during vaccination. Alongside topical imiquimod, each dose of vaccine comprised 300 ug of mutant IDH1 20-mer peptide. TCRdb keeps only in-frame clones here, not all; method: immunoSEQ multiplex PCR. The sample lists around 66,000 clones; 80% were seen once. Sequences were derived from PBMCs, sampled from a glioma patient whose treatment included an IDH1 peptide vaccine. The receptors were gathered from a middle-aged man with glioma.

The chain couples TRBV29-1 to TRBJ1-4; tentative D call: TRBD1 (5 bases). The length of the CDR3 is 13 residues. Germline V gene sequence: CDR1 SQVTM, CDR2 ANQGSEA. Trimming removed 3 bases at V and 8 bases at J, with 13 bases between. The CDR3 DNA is TGCAGCGTTGAGAGCAGGGCGGAGGAAAAACTGTTTTTT. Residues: CSVESRAEEKLFF. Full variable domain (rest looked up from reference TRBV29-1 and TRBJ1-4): SAVISQKPSRDICQRGTSLTIQCQVDSQVTMMFWYRQQPGQSLTLIATANQGSEATYESGFVIDKFPISRPNLTFSTLTVSNMSPEDSSIYLCSVESRAEEKLFFGSGTQLSVL.

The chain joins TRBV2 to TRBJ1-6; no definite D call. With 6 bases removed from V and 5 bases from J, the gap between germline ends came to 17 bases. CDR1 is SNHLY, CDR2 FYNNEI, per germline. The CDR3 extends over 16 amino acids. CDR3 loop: CASRQGWQVDNSPLHF. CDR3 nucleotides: TGTGCCAGCAGACAAGGTTGGCAAGTTGATAATTCACCCCTCCACTTT.

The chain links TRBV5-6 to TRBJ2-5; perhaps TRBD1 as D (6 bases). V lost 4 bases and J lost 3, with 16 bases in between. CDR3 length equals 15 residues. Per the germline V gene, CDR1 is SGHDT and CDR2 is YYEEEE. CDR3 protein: CASSRIQTGKETQYF. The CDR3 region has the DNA TGTGCCAGCAGCCGTATACAAACAGGGAAAGAGACCCAGTACTTC.

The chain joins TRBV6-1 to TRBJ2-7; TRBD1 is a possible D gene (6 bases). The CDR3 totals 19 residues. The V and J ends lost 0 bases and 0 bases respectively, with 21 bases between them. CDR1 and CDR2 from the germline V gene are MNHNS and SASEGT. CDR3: CASSEALQGMSGLSYEQYF. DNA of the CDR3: TGTGCCAGCAGTGAAGCGCTTCAGGGGATGAGCGGCCTCTCCTACGAGCAGTACTTC.

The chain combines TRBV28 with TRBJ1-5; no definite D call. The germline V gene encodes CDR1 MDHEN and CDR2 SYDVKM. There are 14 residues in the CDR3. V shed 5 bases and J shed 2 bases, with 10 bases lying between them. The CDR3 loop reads CASSGPGGNQPQHF. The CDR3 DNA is TGTGCCAGCAGTGGTCCCGGGGGCAATCAGCCCCAGCATTTT.

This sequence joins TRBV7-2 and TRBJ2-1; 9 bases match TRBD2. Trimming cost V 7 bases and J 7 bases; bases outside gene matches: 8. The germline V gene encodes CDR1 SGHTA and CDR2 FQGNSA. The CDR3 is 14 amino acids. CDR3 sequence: CASMAGGPTNEQFF. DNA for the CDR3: TGTGCCAGCATGGCGGGAGGGCCTACGAATGAGCAGTTCTTC.

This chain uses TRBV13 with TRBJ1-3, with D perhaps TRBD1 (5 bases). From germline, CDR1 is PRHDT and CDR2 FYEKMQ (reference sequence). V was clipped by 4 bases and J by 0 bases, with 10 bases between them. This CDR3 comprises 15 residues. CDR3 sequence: CASSYLTVSGNTIYF. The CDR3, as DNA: TGTGCCAGCAGCTACCTGACAGTCTCTGGAAACACCATATATTTT.

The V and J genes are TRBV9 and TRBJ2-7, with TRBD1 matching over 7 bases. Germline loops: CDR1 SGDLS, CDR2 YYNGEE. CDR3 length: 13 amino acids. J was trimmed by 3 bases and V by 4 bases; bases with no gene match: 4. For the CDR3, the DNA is TGTGCCAGCAGCCGTACAGGGGACTACGAGCAGTACTTC. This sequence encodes CASSRTGDYEQYF. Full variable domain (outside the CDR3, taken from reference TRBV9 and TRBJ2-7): DSGVTQTPKHLITATGQRVTLRCSPRSGDLSVYWYQQSLDQGLQFLIQYYNGEERAKGNILERFSAQQFPDLHSELNLSSLELGDSALYFCASSRTGDYEQYFGPGTRLTVT.

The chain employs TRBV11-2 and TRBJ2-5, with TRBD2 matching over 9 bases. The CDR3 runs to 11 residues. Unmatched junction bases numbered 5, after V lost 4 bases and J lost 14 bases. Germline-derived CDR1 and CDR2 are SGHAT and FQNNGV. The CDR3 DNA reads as TGTGCCAGCAGCTCGCTGCGGGAGGGCTACTTC. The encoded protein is CASSSLREGYF.

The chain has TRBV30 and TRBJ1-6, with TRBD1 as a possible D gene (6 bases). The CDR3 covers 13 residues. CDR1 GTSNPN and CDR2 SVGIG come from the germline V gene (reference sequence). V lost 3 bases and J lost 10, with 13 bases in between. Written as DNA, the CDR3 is TGTGCCTGGAGGACGAACAGGGAATCACCCCTCCACTTT. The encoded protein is CAWRTNRESPLHF.

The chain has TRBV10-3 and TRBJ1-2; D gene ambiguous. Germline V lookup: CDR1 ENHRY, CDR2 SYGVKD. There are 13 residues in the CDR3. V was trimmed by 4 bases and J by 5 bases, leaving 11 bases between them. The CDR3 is CAISVEGSYGYTF. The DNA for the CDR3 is TGTGCCATCAGTGTCGAGGGTAGTTATGGCTACACCTTC.

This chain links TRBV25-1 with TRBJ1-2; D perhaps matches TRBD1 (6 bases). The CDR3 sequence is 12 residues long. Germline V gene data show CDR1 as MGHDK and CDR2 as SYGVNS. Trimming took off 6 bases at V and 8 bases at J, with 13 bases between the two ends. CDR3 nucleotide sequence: TGTGCCAGCAGGGAACGGGGGCTGGGCTACACCTTC. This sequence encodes CASRERGLGYTF.

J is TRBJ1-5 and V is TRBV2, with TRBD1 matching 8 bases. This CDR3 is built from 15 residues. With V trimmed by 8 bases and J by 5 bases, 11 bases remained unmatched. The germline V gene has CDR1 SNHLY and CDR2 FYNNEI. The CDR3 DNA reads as TGTGCCAGCCGCATTAGGACAGGGAATGATCAGCCCCAGCATTTT. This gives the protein CASRIRTGNDQPQHF.

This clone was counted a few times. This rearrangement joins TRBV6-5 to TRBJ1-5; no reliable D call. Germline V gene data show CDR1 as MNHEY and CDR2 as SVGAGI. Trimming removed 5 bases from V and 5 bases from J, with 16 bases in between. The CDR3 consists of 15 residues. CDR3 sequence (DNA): TGTGCCAGCAGTCGGACCTCCAAAGTCCATCAGCCCCAGCATTTT. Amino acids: CASSRTSKVHQPQHF.

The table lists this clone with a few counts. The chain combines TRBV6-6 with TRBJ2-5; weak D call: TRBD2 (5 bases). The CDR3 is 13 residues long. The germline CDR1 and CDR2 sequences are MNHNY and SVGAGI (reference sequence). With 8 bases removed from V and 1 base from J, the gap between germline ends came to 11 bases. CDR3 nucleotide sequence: TGTGCCAGCGATTCGGGAAGCCAAGAGACCCAGTACTTC. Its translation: CASDSGSQETQYF.

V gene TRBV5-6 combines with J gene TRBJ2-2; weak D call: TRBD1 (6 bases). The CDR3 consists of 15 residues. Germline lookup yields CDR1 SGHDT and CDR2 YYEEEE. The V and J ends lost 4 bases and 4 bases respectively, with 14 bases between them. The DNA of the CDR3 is TGTGCCAGCAGCGCAACAGGGAATATCACCGGGGAGCTGTTTTTT. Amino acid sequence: CASSATGNITGELFF. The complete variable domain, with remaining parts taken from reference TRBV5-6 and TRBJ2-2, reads DAGVTQSPTHLIKTRGQQVTLRCSPKSGHDTVSWYQQALGQGPQFIFQYYEEEERQRGNFPDRFSGHQFPNYSSELNVNALLLGDSALYLCASSATGNITGELFFGEGSRLTVL.

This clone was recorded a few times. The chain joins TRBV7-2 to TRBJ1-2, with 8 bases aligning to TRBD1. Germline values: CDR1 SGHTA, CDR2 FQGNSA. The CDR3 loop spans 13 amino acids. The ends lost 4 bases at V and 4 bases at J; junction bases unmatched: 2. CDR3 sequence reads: CASSSDRGYGYTF. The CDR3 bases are TGTGCCAGCAGCTCCGACAGGGGCTATGGCTACACCTTC. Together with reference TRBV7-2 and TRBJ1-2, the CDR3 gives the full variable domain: GAGVSQSPSNKVTEKGKDVELRCDPISGHTALYWYRQSLGQGLEFLIYFQGNSAPDKSGLPSDRFSAERTGGSVSTLTIQRTQQEDSAVYLCASSSDRGYGYTFGSGTRLTVV.

The CDR3 coding sequence is TGTGCCAGCGAAGGGGGGACCGGGGAGCTGTTTTTT. Translating it yields CASEGGTGELFF. The gene calls are TRBV28 and TRBJ2-2; either TRBD1 or TRBD2 may supply D (6 bases each). The CDR3 totals 12 residues. The V end lost 8 bases, the J end lost 5 bases, and 9 bases lay between the germline ends. Germline CDR1 is MDHEN and CDR2 is SYDVKM.

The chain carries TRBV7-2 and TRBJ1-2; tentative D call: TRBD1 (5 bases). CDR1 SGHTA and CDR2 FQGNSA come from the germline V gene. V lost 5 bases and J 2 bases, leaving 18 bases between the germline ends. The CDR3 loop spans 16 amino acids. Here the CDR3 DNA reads TGTGCCAGCAGCCCCCGAGGGGTGGGGTCGAACTATGGCTACACCTTC. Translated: CASSPRGVGSNYGYTF.

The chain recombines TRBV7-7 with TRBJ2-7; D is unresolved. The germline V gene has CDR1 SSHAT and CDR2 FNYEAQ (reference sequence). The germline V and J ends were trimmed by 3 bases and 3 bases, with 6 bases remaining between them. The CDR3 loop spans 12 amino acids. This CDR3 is CASSFSYYEQYF. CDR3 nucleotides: TGTGCCAGCAGCTTTAGTTACTACGAGCAGTACTTC.

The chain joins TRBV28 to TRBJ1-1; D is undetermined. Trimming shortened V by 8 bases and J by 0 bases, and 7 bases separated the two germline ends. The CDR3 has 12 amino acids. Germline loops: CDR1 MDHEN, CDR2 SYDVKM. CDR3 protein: CASGSLNTEAFF. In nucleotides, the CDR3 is TGTGCCAGCGGCAGTTTGAACACTGAAGCTTTCTTT.

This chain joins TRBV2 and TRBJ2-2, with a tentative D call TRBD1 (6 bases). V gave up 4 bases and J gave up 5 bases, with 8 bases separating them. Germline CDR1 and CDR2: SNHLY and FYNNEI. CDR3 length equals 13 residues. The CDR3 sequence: CASSGTETGELFF. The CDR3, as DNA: TGTGCCAGCAGTGGGACAGAAACCGGGGAGCTGTTTTTT.